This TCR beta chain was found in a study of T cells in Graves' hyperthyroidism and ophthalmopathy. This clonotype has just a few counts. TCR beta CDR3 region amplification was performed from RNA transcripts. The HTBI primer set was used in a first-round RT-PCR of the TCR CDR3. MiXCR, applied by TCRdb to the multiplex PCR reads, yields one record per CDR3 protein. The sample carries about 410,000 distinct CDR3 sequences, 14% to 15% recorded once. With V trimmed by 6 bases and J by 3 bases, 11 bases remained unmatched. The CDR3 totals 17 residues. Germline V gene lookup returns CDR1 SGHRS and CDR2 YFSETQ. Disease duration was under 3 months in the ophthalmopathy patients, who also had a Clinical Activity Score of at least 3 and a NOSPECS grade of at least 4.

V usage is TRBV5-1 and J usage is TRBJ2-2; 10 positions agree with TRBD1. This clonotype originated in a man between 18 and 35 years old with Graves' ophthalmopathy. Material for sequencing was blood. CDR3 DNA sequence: TGCGCCAGCAACGGAGGGACAGGGGTGATTCACACCGGGGAGCTGTTTTTT. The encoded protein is CASNGGTGVIHTGELFF. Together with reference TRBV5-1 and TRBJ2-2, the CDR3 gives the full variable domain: KAGVTQTPRYLIKTRGQQVTLSCSPISGHRSVSWYQQTPGQGLQFLFEYFSETQRNKGNFPGRFSGRQFSNSRSEMNVSTLELGDSALYLCASNGGTGVIHTGELFFGEGSRLTVL.